This paragraph reports one T cell receptor (beta chain). This sample is part of a study of shared clonotypes between healthy human individuals. Assay: immunoSEQ multiplex PCR; the TCRdb copy retains only in-frame clones and omits some. The sample carries about 980,000 clones, 76% recorded once. CDR1 is SGHRS and CDR2 is YFSETQ in the germline V gene. J gave up 4 bases and V 5 bases, and 6 bases lay outside the gene matches. The CDR3 runs 15 residues. This sequence was found in a man aged 18 to 29 in good health. V and J are TRBV5-1 and TRBJ2-2; 9 bases align to TRBD2. Sequencing used memory CD4+ T cells sorted from blood. The subset: CD45RA-negative fraction. The CDR3 sequence: CASSRTSVITGELFF. CDR3 bases: TGCGCCAGCAGTCGGACTAGCGTAATCACCGGGGAGCTGTTTTTT. The whole variable domain, filled in from reference TRBV5-1 and TRBJ2-2, reads KAGVTQTPRYLIKTRGQQVTLSCSPISGHRSVSWYQQTPGQGLQFLFEYFSETQRNKGNFPGRFSGRQFSNSRSEMNVSTLELGDSALYLCASSRTSVITGELFFGEGSRLTVL.